A selection of T cell receptor beta chains follows, all from one sample in a study of cytomegalovirus exposure and HLA in healthy donors. TCRdb's table, derived via immunoSEQ multiplex PCR, lists solely in-frame clones and lacks some. Among about 230,000 clones, about 85% were seen once, and the ten largest hold 0.2% to 0.25%. The sequenced sample was PBMCs. These receptors originate from a girl aged 2 to 9 in good health and CMV-seronegative. CDR3s include the opening cysteine and the closing phenylalanine or tryptophan. Each record gives: V gene, CDR3 length, J gene, D gene, clone size, CDR3 protein, CDR3 DNA. The D gene is left open where the match is weak. Size values are once, few and many counts, or a class for expanded clones, and some rows have none.

TRBV10-2,13,TRBJ1-2,NA,once,CASSERGGNGYTF,TGCGCCAGCAGTGAGAGGGGCGGGAATGGCTACACCTTC
TRBV7-7,17,TRBJ2-5,TRBD2,once,CASSLAGTSGSSETQYF,TGTGCCAGCAGCTTAGCCGGGACTAGCGGGAGTAGCGAGACCCAGTACTTC
TRBV27,17,TRBJ1-5,NA,NA,CASSINPRDTRGQPQHF,TGTGCCAGCAGTATAAACCCCCGGGACACCCGGGGTCAGCCCCAGCATTTT
TRBV6-4,13,TRBJ1-1,NA,NA,CASSETVWTEAFF,TGTGCCAGCAGCGAGACAGTGTGGACTGAAGCTTTCTTT
TRBV27,17,TRBJ2-2,NA,NA,CASSFLGGDGGTGELFF,TGTGCCAGCAGTTTCCTCGGCGGGGACGGGGGCACCGGGGAGCTGTTTTTT
TRBV7-7,15,TRBJ2-7,TRBD2,NA,CASSRSGGYSYEQYF,TGTGCCAGCAGCCGTAGCGGGGGCTACTCCTACGAGCAGTACTTC
TRBV4-1,13,TRBJ1-1,NA,NA,CASSQDVGREAFF,TGCGCCAGCAGCCAAGATGTAGGCAGGGAAGCTTTCTTT
TRBV9,16,TRBJ2-3,NA,NA,CASSVTAAASTDTQYF,TGTGCCAGCAGCGTAACGGCGGCCGCATCCACAGATACGCAGTATTTT
TRBV18,15,TRBJ1-1,NA,NA,CASSPWTAMNTEAFF,TGTGCCAGCTCACCTTGGACAGCAATGAACACTGAAGCTTTCTTT
TRBV2,13,TRBJ1-2,TRBD1,NA,CASSPDRGYGCTF,TGTGCCAGCAGCCCGGACAGGGGCTATGGCTGCACCTTC
TRBV10-3,14,TRBJ2-3,NA,NA,CAISESVAEVAQYF,TGTGCCATCAGTGAGTCGGTAGCGGAGGTGGCGCAGTATTTT
TRBV2,13,TRBJ2-3,TRBD2,once,CASSRGGGDTQYF,TGTGCCAGCTCCCGAGGCGGGGGAGATACGCAGTATTTT
TRBV6-4,12,TRBJ1-2,NA,NA,CASSDSRGGYTF,TGTGCCAGCAGTGACTCGCGGGGTGGCTACACCTTC
TRBV2,15,TRBJ1-3,TRBD1,NA,CASTTGQGKGNTIYF,TGTGCCAGCACCACGGGACAGGGGAAAGGAAACACCATATATTTT
TRBV2,15,TRBJ2-1,NA,once,CASSAGVSSYNEQFF,TGTGCCAGCAGTGCAGGGGTGAGCTCCTACAATGAGCAGTTCTTC
TRBV9,16,TRBJ2-7,TRBD2,NA,CASSPRTSGMIDEQYF,TGTGCCAGCAGCCCGCGGACTAGCGGTATGATCGACGAGCAGTACTTC
TRBV7-9,11,TRBJ2-7,NA,NA,CASSSAYEQYF,TGTGCCAGCAGCTCGGCCTACGAGCAGTACTTC
TRBV6-1,15,TRBJ2-5,TRBD2,NA,CASSFSGGLQETQYF,TGTGCCAGCAGTTTTAGCGGGGGGCTCCAAGAGACCCAGTACTTC
TRBV6-5,14,TRBJ2-3,NA,NA,CASALPGAQDTQYF,TGTGCCAGCGCCCTCCCAGGGGCTCAGGATACGCAGTATTTT
TRBV2,14,TRBJ1-1,NA,NA,CASNSNPGLTEAFF,TGTGCCAGCAACTCAAACCCTGGGCTCACTGAAGCTTTCTTT
TRBV9,16,TRBJ2-3,TRBD2,NA,CASSVGLAGGTDTQYF,TGTGCCAGCAGCGTAGGACTAGCGGGGGGCACAGATACGCAGTATTTT
TRBV15,12,TRBJ1-1,TRBD1,few,CATSEDRTEAFF,TGTGCCACCAGCGAGGACAGGACTGAAGCTTTCTTT
TRBV6-4,12,TRBJ2-7,NA,NA,CAGSKRAEEQYF,TGTGCCGGGTCGAAGAGGGCCGAAGAGCAGTACTTC
TRBV4-2,16,TRBJ2-3,TRBD2,NA,CASSRTSGGAADTQYF,TGTGCCAGCAGCAGGACTAGCGGGGGGGCTGCAGATACGCAGTATTTT
TRBV27,13,TRBJ2-5,NA,NA,CASRRASRETQYF,TGTGCCAGCAGAAGGGCTAGCAGGGAGACCCAGTACTTC
TRBV11-3,15,TRBJ2-1,TRBD1,NA,CASSLQGAGYNEQFF,TGTGCCAGCAGCTTACAGGGGGCAGGCTACAATGAGCAGTTCTTC
TRBV6-5,14,TRBJ2-5,TRBD2,NA,CACLLAGGQETQYF,TGTGCCTGCCTCTTAGCGGGGGGGCAAGAGACCCAGTACTTC
TRBV6-5,12,TRBJ1-2,TRBD1,once,CASREGAYGYTF,TGTGCCAGCAGAGAGGGGGCCTATGGCTACACCTTC
TRBV10-3,14,TRBJ2-5,NA,NA,CAISESIVGETQYF,TGTGCCATCAGTGAGTCGATAGTTGGTGAGACCCAGTACTTC
TRBV11-2,15,TRBJ2-7,TRBD2,NA,CASSLDGLAAYEQYF,TGTGCCAGCAGCTTAGATGGTCTAGCGGCCTACGAGCAGTACTTC
TRBV15,17,TRBJ2-7,TRBD2,NA,CATSREGGKGFGYEQYF,TGTGCCACCAGCAGAGAGGGGGGGAAGGGGTTTGGATACGAGCAGTACTTC
TRBV7-2,16,TRBJ2-2,TRBD2,NA,CASSSKTSGPAGELFF,TGTGCCAGCAGCTCCAAGACTAGCGGCCCGGCCGGGGAGCTGTTTTTT
TRBV7-2,17,TRBJ2-2,TRBD2,NA,CASSPGTSGRATGELFF,TGTGCCAGCAGCCCAGGGACTAGCGGGAGGGCAACCGGGGAGCTGTTTTTT
TRBV5-1,16,TRBJ2-7,TRBD1,NA,CASSSQGQGPSYEQYF,TGCGCCAGCAGCTCCCAAGGACAGGGCCCATCCTACGAGCAGTACTTC
TRBV9,12,TRBJ1-6,NA,NA,CASSGSNSPLHF,TGTGCCAGCAGCGGTAGTAATTCACCCCTCCACTTT
TRBV30,12,TRBJ1-1,NA,NA,CAWSVRTSEAFF,TGTGCCTGGAGTGTACGGACTTCGGAAGCTTTCTTT
TRBV6-1,13,TRBJ1-2,NA,NA,CASSAQAIYGYTF,TGTGCCAGCAGTGCCCAGGCAATCTATGGCTACACCTTC